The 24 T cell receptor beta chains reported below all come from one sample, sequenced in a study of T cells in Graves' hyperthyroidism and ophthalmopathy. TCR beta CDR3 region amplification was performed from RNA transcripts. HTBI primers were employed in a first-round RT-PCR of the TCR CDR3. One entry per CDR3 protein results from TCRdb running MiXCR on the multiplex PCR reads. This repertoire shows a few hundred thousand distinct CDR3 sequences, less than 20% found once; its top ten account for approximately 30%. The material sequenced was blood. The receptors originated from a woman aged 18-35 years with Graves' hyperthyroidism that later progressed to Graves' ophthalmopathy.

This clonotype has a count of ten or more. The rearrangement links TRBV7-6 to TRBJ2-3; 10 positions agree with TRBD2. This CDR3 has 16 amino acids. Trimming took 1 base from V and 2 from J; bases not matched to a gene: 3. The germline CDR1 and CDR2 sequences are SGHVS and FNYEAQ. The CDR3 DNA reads TGTGCCAGCAGCTTAGGAACTAGCGGGACCACAGATACGCAGTATTTT. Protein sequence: CASSLGTSGTTDTQYF.

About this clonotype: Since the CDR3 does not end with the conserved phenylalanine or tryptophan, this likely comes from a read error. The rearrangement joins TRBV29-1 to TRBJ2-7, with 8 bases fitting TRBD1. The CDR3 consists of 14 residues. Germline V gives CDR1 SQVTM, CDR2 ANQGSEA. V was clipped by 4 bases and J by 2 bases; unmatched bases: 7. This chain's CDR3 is CSVVQDRVTYEQYL. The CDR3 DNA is TGCAGCGTTGTGCAGGACAGGGTAACCTACGAGCAGTACCTC.

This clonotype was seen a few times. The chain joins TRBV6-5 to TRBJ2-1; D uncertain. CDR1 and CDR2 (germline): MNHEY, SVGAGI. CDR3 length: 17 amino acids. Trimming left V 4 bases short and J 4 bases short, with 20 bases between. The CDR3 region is CASSSRHPRNFYNEQFF. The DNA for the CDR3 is TGTGCCAGCAGTTCAAGGCATCCCAGGAACTTTTACAATGAGCAGTTCTTC.

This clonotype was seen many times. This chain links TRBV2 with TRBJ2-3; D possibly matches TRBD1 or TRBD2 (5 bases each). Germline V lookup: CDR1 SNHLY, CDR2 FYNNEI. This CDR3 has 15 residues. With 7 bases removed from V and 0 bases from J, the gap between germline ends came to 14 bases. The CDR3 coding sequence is TGTGCCAGCACCCCCCCCGGGGCTAGCACAGATACGCAGTATTTT. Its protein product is CASTPPGASTDTQYF.

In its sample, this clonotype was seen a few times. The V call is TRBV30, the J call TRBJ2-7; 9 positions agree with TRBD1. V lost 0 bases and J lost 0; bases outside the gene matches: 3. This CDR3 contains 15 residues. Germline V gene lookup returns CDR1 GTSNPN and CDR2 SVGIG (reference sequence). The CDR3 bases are TGTGCCTGGAGTGTACTGGGACAGGGCTCCTACGAGCAGTACTTC. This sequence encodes CAWSVLGQGSYEQYF. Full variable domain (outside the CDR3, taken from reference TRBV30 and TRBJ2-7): SQTIHQWPATLVQPVGSPLSLECTVEGTSNPNLYWYRQAAGRGLQLLFYSVGIGQISSEVPQNLSASRPQDRQFILSSKKLLLSDSGFYLCAWSVLGQGSYEQYFGPGTRLTVT.

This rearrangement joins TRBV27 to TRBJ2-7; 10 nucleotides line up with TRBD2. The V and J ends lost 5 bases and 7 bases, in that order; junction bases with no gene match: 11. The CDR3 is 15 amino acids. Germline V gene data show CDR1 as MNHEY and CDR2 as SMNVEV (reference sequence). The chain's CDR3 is CASSPGLAPELEQYF. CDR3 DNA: TGTGCCAGCAGTCCGGGACTAGCGCCCGAACTAGAGCAGTACTTC.

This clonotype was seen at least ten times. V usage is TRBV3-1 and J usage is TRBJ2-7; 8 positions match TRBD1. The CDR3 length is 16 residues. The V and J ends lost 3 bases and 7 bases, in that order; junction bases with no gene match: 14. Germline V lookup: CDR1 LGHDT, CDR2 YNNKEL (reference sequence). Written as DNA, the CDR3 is TGTGCCAGCAGCCACCGGACAGGGTGGGCCTCATCGGAGCAGTACTTC. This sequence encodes CASSHRTGWASSEQYF.

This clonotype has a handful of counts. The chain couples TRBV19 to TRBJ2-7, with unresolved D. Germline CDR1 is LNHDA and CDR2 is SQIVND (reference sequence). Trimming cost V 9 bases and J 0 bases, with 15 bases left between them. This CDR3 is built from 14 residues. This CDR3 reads CASQPRTGSYEQYF. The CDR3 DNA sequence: TGTGCCAGCCAACCCCGGACGGGCTCCTACGAGCAGTACTTC.

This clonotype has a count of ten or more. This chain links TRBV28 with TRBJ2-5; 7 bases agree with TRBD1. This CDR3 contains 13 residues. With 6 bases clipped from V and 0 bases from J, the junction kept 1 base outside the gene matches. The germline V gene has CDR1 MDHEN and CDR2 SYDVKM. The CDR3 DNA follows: TGTGCCAGCAGGGGACAGAACCAAGAGACCCAGTACTTC. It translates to CASRGQNQETQYF. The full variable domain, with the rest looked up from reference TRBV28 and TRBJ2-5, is DVKVTQSSRYLVKRTGEKVFLECVQDMDHENMFWYRQDPGLGLRLIYFSYDVKMKEKGDIPEGYSVSREKKERFSLILESASTNQTSMYLCASRGQNQETQYFGPGTRLLVL.

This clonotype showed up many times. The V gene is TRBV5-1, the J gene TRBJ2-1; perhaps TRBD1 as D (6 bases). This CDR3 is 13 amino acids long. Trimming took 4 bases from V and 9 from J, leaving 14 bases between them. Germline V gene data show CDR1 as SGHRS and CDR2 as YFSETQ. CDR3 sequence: CASSPGQRGEQFF. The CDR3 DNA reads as TGCGCCAGCAGCCCGGGACAACGCGGTGAGCAGTTCTTC.

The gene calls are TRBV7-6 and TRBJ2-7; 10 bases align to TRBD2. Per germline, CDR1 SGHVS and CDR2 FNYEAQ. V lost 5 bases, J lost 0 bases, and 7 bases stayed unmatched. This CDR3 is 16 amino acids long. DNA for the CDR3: TGTGCCAGCAGCCCTTGGACTAGCGGTCTCTCCTACGAGCAGTACTTC. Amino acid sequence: CASSPWTSGLSYEQYF.

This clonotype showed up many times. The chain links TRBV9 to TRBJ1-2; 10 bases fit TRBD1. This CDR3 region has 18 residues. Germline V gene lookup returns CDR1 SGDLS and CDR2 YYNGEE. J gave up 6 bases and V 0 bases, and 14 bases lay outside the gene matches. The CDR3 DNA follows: TGTGCCAGCAGCGTAGTGGGCGGACAGGGGGATGAAGTGGATGGCTACACCTTC. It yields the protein CASSVVGGQGDEVDGYTF.

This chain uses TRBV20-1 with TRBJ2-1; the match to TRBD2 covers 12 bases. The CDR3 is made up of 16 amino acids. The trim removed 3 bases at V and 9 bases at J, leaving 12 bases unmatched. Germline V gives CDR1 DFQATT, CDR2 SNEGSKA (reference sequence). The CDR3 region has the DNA TGCAGTGCTAGCCGGGTGACTAGCGGGAGCCTGGGTGAGCAGTTCTTC. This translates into CSASRVTSGSLGEQFF.

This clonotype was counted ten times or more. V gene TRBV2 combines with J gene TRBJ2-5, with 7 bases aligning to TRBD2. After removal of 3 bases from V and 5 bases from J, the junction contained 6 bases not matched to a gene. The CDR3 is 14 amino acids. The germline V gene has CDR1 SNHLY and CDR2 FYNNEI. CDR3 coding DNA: TGTGCCAGCAGTGACACCGGGAGGCCTGAGACCCAGTACTTC. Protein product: CASSDTGRPETQYF.

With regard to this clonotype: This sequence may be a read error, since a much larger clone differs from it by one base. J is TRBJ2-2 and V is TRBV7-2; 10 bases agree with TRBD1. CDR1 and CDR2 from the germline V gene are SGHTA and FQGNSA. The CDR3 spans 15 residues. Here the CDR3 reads CATSSGQGHTGELFF. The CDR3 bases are TGTGCCACCAGCTCGGGACAGGGGCACACCGGGGAGCTGTTTTTT.

The CDR3 bases are TGTGCCAGCACCGCCGGGACAGGGGGCTCCGAGCAGTACTTC. It codes for CASTAGTGGSEQYF. The V gene is TRBV27, the J gene TRBJ2-7; TRBD1 matches at 12 bases. Germline CDR1 is MNHEY and CDR2 is SMNVEV (reference sequence). This CDR3 comprises 14 residues. The junction had 7 bases not matched to a gene; V was cut back by 7 bases and J by 6 bases.

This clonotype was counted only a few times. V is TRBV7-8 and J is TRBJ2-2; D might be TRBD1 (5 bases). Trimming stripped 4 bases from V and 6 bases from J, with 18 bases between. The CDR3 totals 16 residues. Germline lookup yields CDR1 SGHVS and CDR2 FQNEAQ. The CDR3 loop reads CASSSGGRVEAGELFF. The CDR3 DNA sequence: TGTGCCAGCAGCTCTGGTGGCAGGGTAGAGGCCGGGGAGCTGTTTTTT. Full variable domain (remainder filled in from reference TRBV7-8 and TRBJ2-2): GAGVSQSPRYKVAKRGQDVALRCDPISGHVSLFWYQQALGQGPEFLTYFQNEAQLDKSGLPSDRFFAERPEGSVSTLKIQRTQQEDSAVYLCASSSGGRVEAGELFFGEGSRLTVL.

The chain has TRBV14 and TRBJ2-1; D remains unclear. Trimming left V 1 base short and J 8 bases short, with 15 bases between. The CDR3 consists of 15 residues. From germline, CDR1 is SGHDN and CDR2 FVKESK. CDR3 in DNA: TGTGCCAGCAGCCAAGTGGCCCCTATGTTCGATGAGCAGTTCTTC. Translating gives CASSQVAPMFDEQFF.

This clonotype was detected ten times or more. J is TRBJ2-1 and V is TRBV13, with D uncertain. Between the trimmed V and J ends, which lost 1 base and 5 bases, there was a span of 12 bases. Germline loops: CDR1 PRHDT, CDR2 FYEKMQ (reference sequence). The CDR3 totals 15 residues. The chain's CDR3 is CASSLVSVQHNEQFF. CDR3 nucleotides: TGTGCCAGCAGCTTAGTGTCGGTCCAACACAATGAGCAGTTCTTC.

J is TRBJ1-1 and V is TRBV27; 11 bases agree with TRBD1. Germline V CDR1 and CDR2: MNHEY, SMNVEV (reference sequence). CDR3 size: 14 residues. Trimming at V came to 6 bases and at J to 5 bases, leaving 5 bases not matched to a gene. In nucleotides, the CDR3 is TGTGCCAGCAGGGAGGGACAGGGGGGTACTGAAGCTTTCTTT. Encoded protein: CASREGQGGTEAFF.

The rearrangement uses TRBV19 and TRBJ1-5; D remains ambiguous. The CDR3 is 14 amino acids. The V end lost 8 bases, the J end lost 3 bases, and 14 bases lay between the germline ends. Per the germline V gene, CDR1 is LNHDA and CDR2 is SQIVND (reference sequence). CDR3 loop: CASEDKGDNQPQHF. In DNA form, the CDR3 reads TGTGCCAGTGAAGACAAGGGCGACAATCAGCCCCAGCATTTT.

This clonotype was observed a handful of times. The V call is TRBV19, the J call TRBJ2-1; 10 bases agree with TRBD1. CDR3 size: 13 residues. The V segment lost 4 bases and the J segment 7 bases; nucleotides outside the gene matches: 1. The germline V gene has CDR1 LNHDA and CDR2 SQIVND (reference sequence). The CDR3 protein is CASSRDRGNEQFF. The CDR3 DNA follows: TGTGCCAGTAGTAGGGACAGGGGTAATGAGCAGTTCTTC.

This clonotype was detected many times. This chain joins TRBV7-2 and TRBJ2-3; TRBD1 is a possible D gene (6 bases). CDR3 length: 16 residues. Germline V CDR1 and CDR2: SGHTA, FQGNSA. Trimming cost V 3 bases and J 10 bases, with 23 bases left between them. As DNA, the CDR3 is TGTGCCAGCAGCTTCAACCGGGACACCCTCATAGAAGCGCAGTATTTT. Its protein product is CASSFNRDTLIEAQYF. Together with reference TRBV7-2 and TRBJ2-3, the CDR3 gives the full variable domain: GAGVSQSPSNKVTEKGKDVELRCDPISGHTALYWYRQSLGQGLEFLIYFQGNSAPDKSGLPSDRFSAERTGGSVSTLTIQRTQQEDSAVYLCASSFNRDTLIEAQYFGPGTRLTVL.

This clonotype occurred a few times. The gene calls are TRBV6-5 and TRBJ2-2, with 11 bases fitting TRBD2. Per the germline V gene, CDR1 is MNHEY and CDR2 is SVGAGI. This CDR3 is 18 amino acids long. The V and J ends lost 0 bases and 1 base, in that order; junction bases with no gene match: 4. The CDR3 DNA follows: TGTGCCAGCAGTTACTCGATCGGGACTAGCGGGAACACCGGGGAGCTGTTTTTT. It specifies CASSYSIGTSGNTGELFF.